This TCR beta chain was identified in a study of T cell responses to AZD1222 COVID-19 vaccine. Study overall: Second-dose groups at about 4 or about 12 weeks were pooled. Points from the study as a whole: Spike-wide vaccine-associated CD4 TCRs dominated at 160-218 and 743-854. It should be noted that donors were predominantly white British and more often female, and clonal diversity was possibly underestimated.

On this clone itself: Its target is unknown.

This table comes from immunoSEQ multiplex PCR, and its TCRdb copy is limited to in-frame clones, with some not included. The sample lists 100,000 to 150,000 clones; about 91% were seen once. The TCR comes from an adult in good health. The sample consisted of peripheral blood, taken on day 0 of AZD1222 vaccination.

For the CDR3, the DNA is TGTGCCAGCGGAAGGGACCTAATTATCAATCAGCCCCAGCATTTT. Translated, it gives CASGRDLIINQPQHF. The rearrangement uses TRBV2 and TRBJ1-5; tentatively, D is TRBD1 (5 bases). V was pared by 8 bases and J by 3 bases, with 17 bases between. Per the germline V gene, CDR1 is SNHLY and CDR2 is FYNNEI. The CDR3 is 15 residues long.